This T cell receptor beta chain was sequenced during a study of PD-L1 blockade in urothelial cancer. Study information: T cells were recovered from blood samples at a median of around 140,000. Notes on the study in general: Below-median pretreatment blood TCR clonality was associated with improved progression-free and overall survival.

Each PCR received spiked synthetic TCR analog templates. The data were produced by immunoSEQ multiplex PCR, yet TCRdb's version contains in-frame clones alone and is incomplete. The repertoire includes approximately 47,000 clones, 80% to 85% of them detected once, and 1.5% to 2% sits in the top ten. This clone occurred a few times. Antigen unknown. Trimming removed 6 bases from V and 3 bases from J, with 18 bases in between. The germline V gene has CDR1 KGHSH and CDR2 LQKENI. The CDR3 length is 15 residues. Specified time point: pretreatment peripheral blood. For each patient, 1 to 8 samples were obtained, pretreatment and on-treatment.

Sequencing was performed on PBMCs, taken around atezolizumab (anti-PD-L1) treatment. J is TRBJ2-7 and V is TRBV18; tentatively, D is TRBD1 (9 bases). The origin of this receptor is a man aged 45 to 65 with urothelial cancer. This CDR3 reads CASSLGQGLVYEQYF. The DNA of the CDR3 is TGTGCCAGCTCCCTGGGACAGGGACTAGTCTACGAGCAGTACTTC.